The 8 T cell receptor beta chains listed next were all sequenced from one sample in a study of identical twins. TCRdb reprocessed the 5' RACE reads with MiXCR, giving one entry per CDR3 protein. The sample consists of roughly 690,000 distinct CDR3 sequences, about 20% of them appearing once. The same data also contributed to another study, on T cells expressing NK-cell markers.

Material: PBMCs. These receptors all stem from a woman under 30 in good health.

The rearrangement uses TRBV20-1 and TRBJ2-1, with a weak D call TRBD1 (6 bases). The CDR3 is made up of 15 amino acids. Trimming removed 1 base at V and 4 bases at J, with 14 bases between. Germline values: CDR1 DFQATT, CDR2 SNEGSKA (reference sequence). The DNA for the CDR3 is TGCAGTGCTAGAGTAATTGGCAGGGGATACAATGAGCAGTTCTTC. As protein: CSARVIGRGYNEQFF.

On this clonotype: Mismatch with germline at one junction end may stem from a read error. The chain links TRBV20-1 to TRBJ2-7; 8 nucleotides align to TRBD1. Germline values: CDR1 DFQATT, CDR2 SNEGSKA (reference sequence). This CDR3 region has 12 residues. CDR3 nucleotides: TGCAGTGCTATTGGACAGGGCTACGAGCAGAACTTC. It translates to CSAIGQGYEQNF.

This clonotype has a count of ten or more. J is TRBJ1-5 and V is TRBV2; no reliable D call. CDR3 length: 15 amino acids. With 4 bases removed from V and 3 bases from J, the gap between germline ends came to 13 bases. CDR1 is SNHLY and CDR2 is FYNNEI in the germline V gene. The CDR3 bases are TGTGCCAGCAGTGGAGGGCAGTCCTACAATCAGCCCCAGCATTTT. Its protein is CASSGGQSYNQPQHF.

The genes are TRBV30 and TRBJ1-6, with D perhaps matching TRBD1 (5 bases). V lost 2 bases, J lost 9 bases, and 17 bases lay in between. Per germline, CDR1 GTSNPN and CDR2 SVGIG (reference sequence). The CDR3 runs to 15 residues. The CDR3 spells CAWSIPGRGTSPLHF. In nucleotides, the CDR3 is TGTGCCTGGAGTATACCAGGGCGGGGTACTTCACCCCTCCACTTT.

This sequence joins TRBV7-2 and TRBJ2-7; possible D gene TRBD2, 6 bases. Germline CDR1 SGHTA, CDR2 FQGNSA. V was trimmed by 9 bases and J by 4 bases, leaving 16 bases between them. The CDR3 has 13 amino acids. CDR3 coding DNA: TGTGCCAGTGGAGGGTCCTACCCTTACGAGCAGTACTTC. Translation gives CASGGSYPYEQYF.

V gene TRBV6-5 combines with J gene TRBJ2-1, with D tentatively TRBD1 (7 bases). The V gene lost 0 bases and the J gene lost 9 bases, with 12 bases spanning the gap. CDR1 and CDR2 (germline): MNHEY, SVGAGI. The CDR3 sequence is 14 residues long. DNA of the CDR3: TGTGCCAGCAGTTACTCCAGGGGGGCCAGTGAGCAGTTCTTC. It translates to CASSYSRGASEQFF.

About this clonotype: A read error is possible here, since a much larger clone lies one base away. The J gene is TRBJ2-3, the V gene TRBV20-1; D ambiguous. The germline V gene has CDR1 DFQATT and CDR2 SNEGSKA (reference sequence). The length of the CDR3 is 10 residues. The CDR3: CSAGIVTRYF. The CDR3 nucleotides read TGCAGTGCTGGTATAGTTACGCGGTATTTT.

V gene TRBV5-1 combines with J gene TRBJ1-2, with TRBD1 matching 8 bases. Germline loops: CDR1 SGHRS, CDR2 YFSETQ. The length of the CDR3 is 14 residues. Losses at the gene ends were 0 bases for V and 4 bases for J; bases not matched to a gene: 2. CDR3 sequence: CASSLDGTGYGYTF. In DNA, the CDR3 is TGCGCCAGCAGCTTGGATGGGACAGGCTATGGCTACACCTTC.